The TCR beta chain described here comes from a study of OX40 agonist ivuxolimab in advanced cancers. Study context: Patients received ivuxolimab, an intravenous treatment, every 2 weeks at 0.01 to 10 mg/kg.

Sequencing used immunoSEQ multiplex PCR; TCRdb keeps in-frame clones, though not all of them. This sample has roughly 36,000 clones; roughly nine tenths occur once, and the top ten carry approximately 10%. Study findings and constraints: Among the nonresponders, some also had low normalized T-cell clonal expansion. What antigens the expanded peripheral T cells recognized was never established.

The timepoints at which blood was sampled were baseline, cycle 4 day 1, and cycle 7 day 1. With regard to this clone: Its specificity is unknown.

V shed 2 bases and J 2 bases; nucleotides not matched to a gene: 2. Looked up from germline, CDR1 is GTSNPN and CDR2 is SVGIG (reference sequence). The length of the CDR3 is 15 residues. The material was CD4+ or CD8+ T cells sorted from blood, obtained in a trial of the OX40 agonist ivuxolimab. The V and J genes are TRBV30 and TRBJ2-5; 13 positions match TRBD2. The TCR sequence derives from an adult with an advanced solid tumor such as melanoma, head and neck, liver or kidney cancer. CDR3 sequence (DNA): TGTGCCTGGAGTTCGGGACTAGCGGGACAAGAGACCCAGTACTTC. Encoded protein: CAWSSGLAGQETQYF.